This T cell receptor (beta chain) emerged from a study of immune heterogeneity within non-small cell lung tumors. Bulk tumor genomic DNA, roughly 600 ng per sample, was used as template. Widely spaced biopsies, several per primary tumor, were obtained at surgery. Patients underwent curative surgery for non-small cell lung cancer (untreated and newly diagnosed). Having surgery with curative intent, the donors were patients newly diagnosed with non-small cell lung cancer. Amplification of TCR beta CDR3 was performed by multiplex PCR with 32 V and 13 J primers. TCRdb reanalysed the multiplex PCR reads using MiXCR and keeps one entry per CDR3 protein. The sample records 6,500 or so distinct CDR3 sequences, under 25% being singletons. Germline assignment: CDR1 KGHSH and CDR2 LQKENI. This CDR3 has 15 amino acids. The junction had 7 bases not matched to a gene; V was cut back by 8 bases and J by 1 base. There are a few counts of this clonotype. Its antigen is not identified.

Study conclusions and caveats: A moderate but significant correlation was found, linking local T-cell clonality with local tumor mutational burden (R roughly 0.35). Individual patients mostly differed in their high-frequency T-cell receptor beta clonotypes. Within a patient, dominant CDR3 beta clonotypes were shared across sites, though different locations had unique frequent clones.

This rearrangement joins TRBV18 to TRBJ2-3, with 9 positions matching TRBD1. The sample comprised lung tumor tissue. The clonotype comes from a female donor with non-small cell lung cancer. The CDR3 reads CASRDRDRGTDTQYF. In DNA, the CDR3 is TGTGCCAGCCGTGACCGGGACAGGGGCACAGATACGCAGTATTTT.